This record covers a single T cell receptor (beta chain). The donors were healthy bone marrow donors. The data stem from a study of cytomegalovirus exposure and HLA in healthy donors. Whole-study context: T cells numbering 150 million to 200 million yielded more than 95 million unique TCR beta sequences in an earlier analysis.

V was pared by 5 bases and J by 5 bases, with 10 bases between. This CDR3 comprises 12 residues. Germline V gene lookup returns CDR1 SGHVS and CDR2 FQNEAQ. PCR amplification relied on 60 Vbeta primers (plus 13 Jbeta primers). The assay was immunoSEQ multiplex PCR, and TCRdb's table has in-frame clones only and misses some. This sample carries under 250,000 clones, with around 1.1% going to the ten biggest clones. The clonotype was recovered from a girl between 2 and 10 years old in good health and CMV-seropositive. The chain combines TRBV7-8 with TRBJ2-7; D perhaps matches TRBD1 (6 bases). Sequencing was performed on PBMCs. CDR3 protein: CASSPPGDEQYF. CDR3 DNA sequence: TGTGCCAGCAGCCCTCCAGGGGACGAGCAGTACTTC.